This TCR beta chain was captured in a study of breast tumors, draining lymph nodes, adjacent tissues. Samples came from axillary lymph nodes draining the breast cancer. Details on this clonotype: The antigen is undetermined.

TCRdb re-derived calls from the multiplex PCR reads in MiXCR, one entry per CDR3 protein. The sample gives 80,000 to 130,000 distinct CDR3 sequences, 20% to 25% of which show up once; more than 0.9% is in the top ten. Study observations and caveats: Compared with basal-like, luminal-like tumors shared significantly more repertoire with nontumor tissue.

The germline V gene encodes CDR1 GTSNPN and CDR2 SVGIG (reference sequence). The CDR3 sequence is 16 residues long. V lost 0 bases to trimming and J lost 3 bases; unmatched junction nucleotides: 10. The TCR was taken from a female donor with breast cancer. Some clones in this sample may be carry-over from other donors' samples. This rearrangement joins TRBV30 to TRBJ2-7, with 8 nucleotides matching TRBD1. The sample consisted of axillary lymph node tissue. The CDR3 region is CAWSVRWRDRSYEQYF. As DNA, the CDR3 is TGTGCCTGGAGTGTACGCTGGAGGGACAGGAGCTACGAGCAGTACTTC.